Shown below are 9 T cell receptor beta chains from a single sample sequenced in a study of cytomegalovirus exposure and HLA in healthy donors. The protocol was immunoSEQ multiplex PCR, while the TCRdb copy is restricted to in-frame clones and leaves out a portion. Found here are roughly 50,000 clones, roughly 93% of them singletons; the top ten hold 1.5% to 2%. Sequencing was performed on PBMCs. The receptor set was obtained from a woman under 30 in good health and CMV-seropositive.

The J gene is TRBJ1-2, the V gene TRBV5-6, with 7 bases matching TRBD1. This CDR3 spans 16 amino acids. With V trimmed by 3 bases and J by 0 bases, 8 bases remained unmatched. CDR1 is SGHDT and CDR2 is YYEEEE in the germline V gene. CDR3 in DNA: TGTGCCAGCAGCTCCCGTTCGCAGGGGGCTAACTATGGCTACACCTTC. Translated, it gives CASSSRSQGANYGYTF.

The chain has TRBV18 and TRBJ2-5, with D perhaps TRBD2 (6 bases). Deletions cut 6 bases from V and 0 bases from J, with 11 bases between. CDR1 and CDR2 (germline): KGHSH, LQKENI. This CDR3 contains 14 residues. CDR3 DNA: TGTGCCAGCTCGGGACTCCCGTACCAAGAGACCCAGTACTTC. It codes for CASSGLPYQETQYF.

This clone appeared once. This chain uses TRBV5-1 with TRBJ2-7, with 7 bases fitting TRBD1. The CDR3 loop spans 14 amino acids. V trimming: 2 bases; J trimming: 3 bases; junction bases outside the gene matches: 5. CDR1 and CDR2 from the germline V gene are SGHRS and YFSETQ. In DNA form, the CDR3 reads TGCGCCAGCAGCTTCCCCCAGGGGGACTACGAGCAGTACTTC. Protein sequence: CASSFPQGDYEQYF.

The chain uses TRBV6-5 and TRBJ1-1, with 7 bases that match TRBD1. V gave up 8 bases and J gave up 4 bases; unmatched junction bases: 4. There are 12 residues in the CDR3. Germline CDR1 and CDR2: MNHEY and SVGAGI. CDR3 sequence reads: CASRDSLTEAFF. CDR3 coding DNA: TGTGCCAGCCGGGACAGCCTCACTGAAGCTTTCTTT.

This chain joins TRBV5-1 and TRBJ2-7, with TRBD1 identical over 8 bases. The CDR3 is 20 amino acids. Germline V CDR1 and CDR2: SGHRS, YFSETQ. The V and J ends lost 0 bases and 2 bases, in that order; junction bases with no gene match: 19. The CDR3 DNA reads TGCGCCAGCAGCTTGGTACTCGGACAGGGAATACCTGAGTTCCCCTACGAGCAGTACTTC. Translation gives CASSLVLGQGIPEFPYEQYF.

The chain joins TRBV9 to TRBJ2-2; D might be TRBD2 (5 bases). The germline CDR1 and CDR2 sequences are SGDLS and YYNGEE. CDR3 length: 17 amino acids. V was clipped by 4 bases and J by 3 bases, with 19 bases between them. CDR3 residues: CASSLRGLALDTGELFF. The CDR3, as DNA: TGTGCCAGCAGCTTAAGAGGGCTAGCCTTAGACACCGGGGAGCTGTTTTTT. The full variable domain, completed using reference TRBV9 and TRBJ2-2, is DSGVTQTPKHLITATGQRVTLRCSPRSGDLSVYWYQQSLDQGLQFLIQYYNGEERAKGNILERFSAQQFPDLHSELNLSSLELGDSALYFCASSLRGLALDTGELFFGEGSRLTVL.

For the CDR3, the DNA is TGTGCCAGCAGCTTGGTGTCGGTGAACTATGGCTACACCTTC. Protein product: CASSLVSVNYGYTF. The V gene is TRBV5-4, the J gene TRBJ1-2; unclear D gene. Germline CDR1 and CDR2: SGHNT and YYREEE (reference sequence). Trimming removed 0 bases at V and 2 bases at J, with 8 bases between. The CDR3 spans 14 residues.

CDR3 amino acids: CASSLGKTGYTEAFF. The CDR3 DNA follows: TGTGCCAGCAGCTTGGGAAAGACAGGGTATACTGAAGCTTTCTTT. The genes are TRBV5-5 and TRBJ1-1; the match to TRBD1 covers 7 bases. Germline trimming cut 0 bases from V and 5 bases from J; bases unmatched to any gene: 7. Germline V gene lookup returns CDR1 SGHKS and CDR2 YYEKEE (reference sequence). The CDR3 contains 15 residues.

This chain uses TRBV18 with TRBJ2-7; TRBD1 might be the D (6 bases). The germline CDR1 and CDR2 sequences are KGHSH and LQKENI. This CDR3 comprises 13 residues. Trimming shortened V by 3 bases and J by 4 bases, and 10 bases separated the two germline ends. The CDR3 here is CASSPNRVYEQYF. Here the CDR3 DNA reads TGTGCCAGCTCACCGAACAGGGTTTACGAGCAGTACTTC.